This is a list of T cell receptor beta chains from one sample in a study of blood T cell repertoires in COVID-19. Some clones are missing from TCRdb's copy, which holds only in-frame ones; the method was immunoSEQ multiplex PCR. This sample has under 100,000 clones, with approximately 82% found just once. The sequenced material came from peripheral blood. These receptors came from a woman aged 70-85 years with acute or convalescent COVID-19. CDR3s include the opening cysteine and the closing phenylalanine or tryptophan. The order of the fields is V gene, clone size, D gene, J gene, CDR3 protein, CDR3 DNA. D genes are given only for firm matches. The size entry is marked missing in some rows and otherwise reads once, few, many or a size class.

TRBV4-1,NA,NA,TRBJ2-1,CASSQVPGAGYNEQFF,TGCGCCAGCAGCCAAGTTCCAGGGGCAGGCTACAATGAGCAGTTCTTC
TRBV6-6,few,TRBD1,TRBJ2-1,CASSSRDRAYNEQFF,TGTGCCAGCAGTAGCCGGGACAGGGCCTACAATGAGCAGTTCTTC
TRBV9,NA,NA,TRBJ2-7,CASSVVRRNYEQYF,TGTGCCAGCAGCGTAGTGAGGAGAAACTACGAGCAGTACTTC
TRBV24-1,NA,NA,TRBJ2-1,CATSDGGGAVSYNEQFF,TGTGCCACCAGTGATGGGGGGGGCGCGGTTTCCTACAATGAGCAGTTCTTC
TRBV12-3/TRBV12-4,NA,NA,TRBJ1-4,CASSLSLNEKLFF,TGTGCCAGCAGTTTAAGCCTTAATGAAAAACTGTTTTTT
TRBV29-1,once,TRBD1,TRBJ2-2,CSAGTGGSGELFF,TGCAGCGCCGGGACAGGCGGTTCCGGGGAGCTGTTTTTT
TRBV11-3,NA,NA,TRBJ1-6,CASSLLTGTSPLHF,TGTGCCAGCAGCTTATTAACAGGGACTTCACCCCTCCACTTT
TRBV12-5,few,NA,TRBJ2-2,CASGLVLRGTGELFF,TGTGCTAGTGGTTTGGTACTTCGGGGCACCGGGGAGCTGTTTTTT
TRBV21-1,NA,NA,TRBJ1-1,CASSKALSDGGVEAFF,TGTGCCAGCAGCAAAGCGCTTTCGGACGGAGGGGTCGAAGCTTTCTTT
TRBV6-5,NA,NA,TRBJ1-5,CASRPQEHQPQHF,TGTGCCAGCAGGCCGCAGGAACATCAGCCCCAGCATTTT
TRBV5-5,NA,NA,TRBJ1-2,CASSHERYGYTF,TGTGCCAGCAGCCACGAGAGATATGGCTACACCTTC
TRBV19,few,TRBD1,TRBJ2-3,CASSIYGQGTDTQYF,TGTGCCAGTAGTATTTACGGACAGGGGACAGATACGCAGTATTTT
TRBV28,NA,NA,TRBJ1-5,CASSLLAPPNQPQHF,TGTGCCAGCAGTTTATTAGCGCCTCCCAATCAGCCCCAGCATTTT
TRBV30,NA,TRBD2,TRBJ2-3,CAWTPKLAGGLEDTQYF,TGTGCCTGGACCCCAAAACTAGCGGGGGGGCTGGAAGATACGCAGTATTTT
TRBV7-2,NA,NA,TRBJ2-1,CASSLTGFYNEQFF,TGTGCCAGCAGCTTAACAGGGTTCTACAATGAGCAGTTCTTC
TRBV5-1,NA,NA,TRBJ1-2,CASSLGSGAYGYTF,TGCGCCAGCAGCTTGGGTTCGGGTGCCTATGGCTACACCTTC
TRBV15,NA,TRBD1,TRBJ2-5,CATSKGMDREETQYF,TGTGCCACCAGCAAGGGAATGGACAGGGAAGAGACCCAGTACTTC
TRBV2,NA,NA,TRBJ1-5,CASSFGQGSNQPQHF,TGTGCCAGCTCTTTTGGTCAGGGTAGCAATCAGCCCCAGCATTTT
TRBV7-3,NA,NA,TRBJ2-5,CASSLGGPGSGETQYF,TGTGCCAGCAGCTTAGGAGGGCCAGGGTCGGGGGAGACCCAGTACTTC
TRBV7-8,NA,NA,TRBJ2-5,CASSLEAKGRLRVETQYF,TGTGCCAGCAGCTTAGAAGCAAAGGGGCGATTGCGCGTAGAGACCCAGTACTTC
TRBV6-1,few,NA,TRBJ1-6,CASSESGSGTGSPLHF,TGTGCCAGCAGTGAATCTGGCAGCGGGACGGGTTCACCCCTCCACTTT
TRBV3-1/TRBV3-2,NA,NA,TRBJ1-5,CASSQRGENQPQHF,TGTGCCAGCAGCCAGCGGGGAGAAAATCAGCCCCAGCATTTT
TRBV4-1,NA,TRBD1,TRBJ1-2,CASSQAGRGLGGYTF,TGCGCCAGCAGCCAAGCCGGCAGGGGGCTTGGTGGCTACACCTTC
TRBV2,NA,TRBD2,TRBJ2-2,CASSGTASGANTGELFF,TGTGCCAGCAGTGGGACGGCTAGCGGGGCGAACACCGGGGAGCTGTTTTTT
TRBV4-1,NA,TRBD1,TRBJ1-6,CASSQSQDRGNSPLHF,TGCGCCAGCAGCCAATCCCAGGACAGGGGGAATTCACCCCTCCACTTT
TRBV11-3,once,NA,TRBJ2-3,CAIKILDTQYF,TGTGCCATAAAAATTTTGGATACGCAGTATTTT
TRBV28,NA,NA,TRBJ2-1,CATTGNTYNEQFF,TGTGCCACCACAGGGAACACCTACAATGAGCAGTTCTTC
TRBV19,NA,NA,TRBJ1-5,CASSIVDSRTNQPQHF,TGTGCCAGTAGTATAGTGGACAGCCGGACCAATCAGCCCCAGCATTTT
TRBV30,NA,NA,TRBJ1-2,CAWSPMGAGRFYGYTF,TGTGCCTGGAGTCCCATGGGCGCAGGGCGTTTCTATGGCTACACCTTC
TRBV12-5,NA,NA,TRBJ1-1,CASRHPRSRAFF,TGTGCTAGTCGTCATCCCCGGTCGAGAGCTTTCTTT
TRBV7-2,NA,TRBD1,TRBJ1-2,CASTYPPGQGWGYTF,TGTGCCAGCACCTACCCACCGGGACAGGGATGGGGCTACACCTTC
TRBV7-6,NA,TRBD2,TRBJ2-7,CASSTRTSGGTYEQYF,TGTGCCAGCAGCACCCGGACTAGCGGGGGGACGTACGAGCAGTACTTC
TRBV18,NA,TRBD2,TRBJ2-3,CASSYRTSGGPLAQYF,TGTGCCAGCTCTTACCGGACTAGCGGGGGCCCCCTGGCGCAGTATTTT
TRBV10-1,NA,TRBD2,TRBJ2-7,CASSVSGGNEQYF,TGCGCCAGCAGTGTCAGCGGGGGAAACGAGCAGTACTTC
TRBV6-5,NA,TRBD1,TRBJ1-2,CASTDGDRGLVGYTF,TGTGCCAGCACCGACGGGGACAGGGGGTTAGTCGGCTACACCTTC
TRBV3-1/TRBV3-2,NA,TRBD1,TRBJ1-1,CASSPMTGKSTEAFF,TGTGCCAGCAGCCCGATGACAGGGAAGAGCACTGAAGCTTTCTTT
TRBV11-3,NA,TRBD1,TRBJ1-3,CASSLPPDRAGGNTIYF,TGTGCCAGCAGCTTGCCTCCGGACAGGGCGGGCGGAAACACCATATATTTT
TRBV5-4,NA,TRBD1,TRBJ1-2,CASSPTGANYGYTF,TGTGCCAGCAGCCCGACAGGGGCCAACTATGGCTACACCTTC
TRBV2,NA,NA,TRBJ1-5,CASRWGDDNQPQHF,TGTGCCAGCAGATGGGGGGACGACAATCAGCCCCAGCATTTT
TRBV18,NA,TRBD1,TRBJ1-5,CASSPSRTGIGNQPQHF,TGTGCCAGCTCACCCTCCCGGACAGGCATCGGAAATCAGCCCCAGCATTTT
TRBV2,NA,NA,TRBJ1-6,CASSVRTASLSYNSPLHF,TGTGCCAGCAGTGTTAGGACAGCTTCCCTCTCCTATAATTCACCCCTCCACTTT
TRBV18,NA,NA,TRBJ1-5,CASSHRTVGVNQPQHF,TGTGCCAGCTCACATCGGACAGTAGGGGTCAATCAGCCCCAGCATTTT
TRBV6-4,once,TRBD1,TRBJ2-1,CASSTTGSSYNEQFF,TGTGCCAGCAGCACGACAGGGAGCTCCTACAATGAGCAGTTCTTC
TRBV5-6,NA,NA,TRBJ2-7,CASSLDIYEQYF,TGTGCCAGCAGCTTAGACATCTACGAGCAGTACTTC
TRBV3-1/TRBV3-2,NA,NA,TRBJ1-1,CASSLPGVTEAFF,TGTGCCAGCAGCCTTCCGGGGGTCACTGAAGCTTTCTTT
TRBV3-1/TRBV3-2,NA,NA,TRBJ1-6,CASSRTGAFYSPLHF,TGTGCCAGCAGCCGAACAGGAGCCTTTTATTCACCCCTCCACTTT
TRBV9,NA,NA,TRBJ2-2,CASSVKPTPGELFF,TGTGCCAGCAGCGTAAAACCGACTCCGGGGGAGCTGTTTTTT
TRBV7-9,NA,NA,TRBJ1-2,CASSWLRSPNYGYTF,TGTGCCAGCAGCTGGCTGAGGAGCCCGAACTATGGCTACACCTTC
TRBV19,once,NA,TRBJ1-6,CASSLGQPWDSPLHF,TGTGCCAGTAGTTTAGGACAGCCGTGGGATTCACCCCTCCACTTT
TRBV2,NA,NA,TRBJ1-5,CASSVSRDQPQHF,TGTGCCAGCAGTGTATCCAGGGATCAGCCCCAGCATTTT
TRBV5-4,NA,NA,TRBJ1-1,CASSLGTDNIEAFF,TGTGCCAGCAGCTTGGGGACAGATAATATTGAAGCTTTCTTT